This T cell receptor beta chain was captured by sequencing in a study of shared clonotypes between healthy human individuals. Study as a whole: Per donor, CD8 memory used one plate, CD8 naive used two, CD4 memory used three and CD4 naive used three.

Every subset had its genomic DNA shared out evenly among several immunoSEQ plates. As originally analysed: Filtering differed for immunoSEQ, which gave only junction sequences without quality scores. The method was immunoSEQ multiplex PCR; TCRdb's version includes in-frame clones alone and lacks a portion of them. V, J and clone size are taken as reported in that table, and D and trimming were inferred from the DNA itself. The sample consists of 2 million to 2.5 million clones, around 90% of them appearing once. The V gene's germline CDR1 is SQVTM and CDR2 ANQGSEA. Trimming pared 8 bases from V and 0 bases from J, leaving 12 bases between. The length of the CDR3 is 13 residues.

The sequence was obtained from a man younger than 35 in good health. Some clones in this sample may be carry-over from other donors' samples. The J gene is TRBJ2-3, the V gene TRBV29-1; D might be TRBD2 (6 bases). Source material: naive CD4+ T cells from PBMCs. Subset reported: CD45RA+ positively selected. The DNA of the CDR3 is TGCAGCTTCGGCGGGGTCAGCACAGATACGCAGTATTTT. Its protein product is CSFGGVSTDTQYF.